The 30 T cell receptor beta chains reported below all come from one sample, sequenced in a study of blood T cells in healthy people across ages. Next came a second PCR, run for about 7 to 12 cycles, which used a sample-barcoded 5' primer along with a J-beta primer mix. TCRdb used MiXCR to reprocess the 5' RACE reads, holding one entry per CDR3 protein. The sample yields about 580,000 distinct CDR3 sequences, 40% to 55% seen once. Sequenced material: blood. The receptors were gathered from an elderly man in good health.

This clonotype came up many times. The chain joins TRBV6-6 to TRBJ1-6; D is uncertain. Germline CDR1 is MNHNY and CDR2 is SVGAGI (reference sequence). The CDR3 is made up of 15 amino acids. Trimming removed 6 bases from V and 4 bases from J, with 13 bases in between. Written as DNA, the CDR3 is TGTGCCAGCAGCTCGGACGCTGAATATAATTCACCCCTCCACTTT. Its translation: CASSSDAEYNSPLHF.

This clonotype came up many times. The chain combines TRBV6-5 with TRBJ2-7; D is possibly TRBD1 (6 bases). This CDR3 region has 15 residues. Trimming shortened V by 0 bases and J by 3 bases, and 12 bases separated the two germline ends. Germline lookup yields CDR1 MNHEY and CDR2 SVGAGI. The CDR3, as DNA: TGTGCCAGCAGTTACTCGAGCCAGGGACACTACGAGCAGTACTTC. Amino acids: CASSYSSQGHYEQYF.

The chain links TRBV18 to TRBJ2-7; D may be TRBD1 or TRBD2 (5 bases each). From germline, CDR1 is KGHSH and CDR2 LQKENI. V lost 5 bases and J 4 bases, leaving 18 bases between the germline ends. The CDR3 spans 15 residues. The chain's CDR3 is CASSTQQDFGYEQYF. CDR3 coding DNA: TGTGCCAGCTCAACCCAACAGGACTTTGGGTACGAGCAGTACTTC.

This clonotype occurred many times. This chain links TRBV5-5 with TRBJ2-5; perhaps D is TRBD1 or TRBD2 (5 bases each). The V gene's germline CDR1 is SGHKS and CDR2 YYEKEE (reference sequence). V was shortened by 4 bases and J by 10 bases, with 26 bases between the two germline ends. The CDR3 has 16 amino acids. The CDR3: CASSLDIYSLSGGQYF. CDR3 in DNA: TGTGCCAGCAGCCTGGACATCTACTCCCTTAGTGGGGGCCAGTACTTC.

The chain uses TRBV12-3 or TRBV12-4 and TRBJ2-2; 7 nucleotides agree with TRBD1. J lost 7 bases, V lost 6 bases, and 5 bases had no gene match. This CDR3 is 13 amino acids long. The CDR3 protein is CASRRDRVGELFF. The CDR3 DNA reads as TGTGCCAGCAGACGAGACAGGGTCGGGGAGCTGTTTTTT.

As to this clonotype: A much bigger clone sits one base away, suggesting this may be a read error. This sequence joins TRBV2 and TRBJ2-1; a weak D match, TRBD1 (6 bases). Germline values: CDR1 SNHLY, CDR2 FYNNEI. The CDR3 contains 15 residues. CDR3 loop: CASNNPPQGLNGQFF. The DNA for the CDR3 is TGTGCCAGCAACAACCCCCCACAGGGTTTGAATGGGCAGTTCTTC.

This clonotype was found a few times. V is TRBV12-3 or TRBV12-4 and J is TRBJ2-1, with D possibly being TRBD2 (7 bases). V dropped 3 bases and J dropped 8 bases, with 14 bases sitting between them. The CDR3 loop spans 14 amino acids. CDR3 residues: CASSFASGGDEQFF. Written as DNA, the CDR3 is TGTGCCAGCAGTTTTGCCTCGGGGGGCGATGAGCAGTTCTTC.

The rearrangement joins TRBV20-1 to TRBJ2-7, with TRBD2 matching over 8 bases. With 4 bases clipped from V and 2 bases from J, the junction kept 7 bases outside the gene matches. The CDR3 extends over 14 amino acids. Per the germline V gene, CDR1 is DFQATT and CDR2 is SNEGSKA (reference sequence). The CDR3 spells CSAILGGVPYEQYF. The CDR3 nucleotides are TGCAGTGCTATCCTCGGGGGGGTACCCTACGAGCAGTACTTC.

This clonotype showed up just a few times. DNA of the CDR3: TGCGCCAGCAGTGCGACCCAGGGGGCAACTAATGAAAAACTGTTTTTT. This encodes CASSATQGATNEKLFF. The chain has TRBV4-1 and TRBJ1-4; 7 bases fit TRBD1. V shed 6 bases and J 0 bases; nucleotides not matched to a gene: 7. CDR3 length equals 16 residues. Germline-derived CDR1 and CDR2 are MGHRA and YSYEKL.

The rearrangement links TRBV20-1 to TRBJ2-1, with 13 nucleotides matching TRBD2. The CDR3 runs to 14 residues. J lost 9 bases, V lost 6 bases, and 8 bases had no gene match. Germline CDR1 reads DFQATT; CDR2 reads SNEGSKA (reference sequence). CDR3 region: CSAYRTSGRGEQFF. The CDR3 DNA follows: TGCAGTGCCTACCGGACTAGCGGGAGAGGTGAGCAGTTCTTC.

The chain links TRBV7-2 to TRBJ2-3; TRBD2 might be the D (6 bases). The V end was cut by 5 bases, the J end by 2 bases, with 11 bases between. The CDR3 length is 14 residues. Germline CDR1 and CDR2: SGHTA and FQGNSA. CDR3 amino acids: CASSRLGPTDTQYF. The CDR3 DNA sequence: TGTGCCAGCAGCCGACTAGGCCCCACAGATACGCAGTATTTT.

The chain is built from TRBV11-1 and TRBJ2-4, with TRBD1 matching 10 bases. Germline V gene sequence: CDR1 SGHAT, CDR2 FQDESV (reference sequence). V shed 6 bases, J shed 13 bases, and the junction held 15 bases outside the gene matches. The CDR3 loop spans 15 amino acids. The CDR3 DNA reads TGTGCCAGCAGTTCATCCGGACAGGGGGTTGAGATCCAGTACTTC. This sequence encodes CASSSSGQGVEIQYF.

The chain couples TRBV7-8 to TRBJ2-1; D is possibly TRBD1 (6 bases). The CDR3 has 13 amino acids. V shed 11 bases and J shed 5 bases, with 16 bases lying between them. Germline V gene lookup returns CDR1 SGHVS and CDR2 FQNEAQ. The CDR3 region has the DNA TGTGCCGTCAACGCAGCAGGGGACAATGAGCAGTTCTTC. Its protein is CAVNAAGDNEQFF.

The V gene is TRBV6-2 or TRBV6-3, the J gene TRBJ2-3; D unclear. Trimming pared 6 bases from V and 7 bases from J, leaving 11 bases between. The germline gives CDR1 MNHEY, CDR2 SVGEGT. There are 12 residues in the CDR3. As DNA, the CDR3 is TGTGCCAGCAGCCAGAACCGAAATACGCAGTATTTT. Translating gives CASSQNRNTQYF.

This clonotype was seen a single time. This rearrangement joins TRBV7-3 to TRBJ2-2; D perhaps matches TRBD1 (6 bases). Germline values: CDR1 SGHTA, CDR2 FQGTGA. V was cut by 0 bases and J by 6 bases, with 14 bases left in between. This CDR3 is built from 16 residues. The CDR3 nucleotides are TGTGCCAGCAGCTTAACCGGCAGGGGCGGAGCCGGGGAGCTGTTTTTT. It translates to CASSLTGRGGAGELFF. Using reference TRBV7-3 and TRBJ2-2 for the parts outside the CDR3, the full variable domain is GAGVSQTPSNKVTEKGKYVELRCDPISGHTALYWYRQSLGQGPEFLIYFQGTGAADDSGLPNDRFFAVRPEGSVSTLKIQRTERGDSAVYLCASSLTGRGGAGELFFGEGSRLTVL.

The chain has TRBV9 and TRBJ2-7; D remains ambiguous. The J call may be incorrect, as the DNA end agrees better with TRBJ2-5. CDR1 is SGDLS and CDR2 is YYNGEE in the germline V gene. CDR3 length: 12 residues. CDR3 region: CASASHEETQYF. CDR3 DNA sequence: TGTGCCAGCGCATCGCATGAGGAGACCCAGTACTTC.

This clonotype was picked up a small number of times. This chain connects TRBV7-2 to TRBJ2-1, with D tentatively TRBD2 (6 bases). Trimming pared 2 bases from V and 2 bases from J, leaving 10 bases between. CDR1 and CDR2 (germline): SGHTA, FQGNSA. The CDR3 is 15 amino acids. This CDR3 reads CASSLSGYTYNEQFF. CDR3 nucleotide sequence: TGTGCCAGCAGCTTAAGCGGGTACACCTACAATGAGCAGTTCTTC.

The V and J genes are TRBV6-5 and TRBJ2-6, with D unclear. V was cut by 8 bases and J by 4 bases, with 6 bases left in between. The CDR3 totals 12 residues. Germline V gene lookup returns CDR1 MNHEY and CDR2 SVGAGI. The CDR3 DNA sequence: TGTGCCAGCTCGGAAGGGGCCAACGTCCTGACTTTC. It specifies CASSEGANVLTF.

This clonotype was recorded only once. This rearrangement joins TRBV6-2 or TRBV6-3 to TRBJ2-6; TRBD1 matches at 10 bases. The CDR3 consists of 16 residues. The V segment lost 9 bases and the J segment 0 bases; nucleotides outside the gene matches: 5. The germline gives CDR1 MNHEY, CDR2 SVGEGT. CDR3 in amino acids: CASRQGAVSGANVLTF. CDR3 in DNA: TGTGCCAGTCGACAGGGGGCCGTCTCTGGGGCCAACGTCCTGACTTTC.

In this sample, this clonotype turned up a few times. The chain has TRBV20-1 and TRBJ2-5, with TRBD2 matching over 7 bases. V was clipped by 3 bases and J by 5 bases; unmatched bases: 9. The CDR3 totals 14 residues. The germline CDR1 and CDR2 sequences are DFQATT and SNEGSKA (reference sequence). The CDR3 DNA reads TGCAGTGCTAGTGTCGCGGGAGTCGAGGAGACCCAGTACTTC. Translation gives CSASVAGVEETQYF.

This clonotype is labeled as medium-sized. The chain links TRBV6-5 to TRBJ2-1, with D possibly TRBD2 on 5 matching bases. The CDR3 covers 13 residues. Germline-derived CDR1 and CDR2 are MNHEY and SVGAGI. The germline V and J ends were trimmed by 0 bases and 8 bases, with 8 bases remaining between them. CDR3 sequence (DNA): TGTGCCAGCAGTTACTCTGGAGCGGATGAGCAGTTCTTC. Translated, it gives CASSYSGADEQFF.

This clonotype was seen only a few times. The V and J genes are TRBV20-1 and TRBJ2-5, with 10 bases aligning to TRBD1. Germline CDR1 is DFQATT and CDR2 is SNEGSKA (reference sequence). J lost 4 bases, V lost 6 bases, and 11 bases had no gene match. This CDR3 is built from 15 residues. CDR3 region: CSARGWGQGRETQYF. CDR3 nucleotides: TGCAGTGCCAGGGGGTGGGGACAGGGGAGAGAGACCCAGTACTTC.

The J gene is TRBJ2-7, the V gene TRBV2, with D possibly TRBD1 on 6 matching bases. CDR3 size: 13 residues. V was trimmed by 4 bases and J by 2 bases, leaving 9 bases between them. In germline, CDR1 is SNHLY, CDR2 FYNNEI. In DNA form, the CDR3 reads TGTGCCAGCAGTGGGGACATAGCCTACGAGCAGTACTTC. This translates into CASSGDIAYEQYF.

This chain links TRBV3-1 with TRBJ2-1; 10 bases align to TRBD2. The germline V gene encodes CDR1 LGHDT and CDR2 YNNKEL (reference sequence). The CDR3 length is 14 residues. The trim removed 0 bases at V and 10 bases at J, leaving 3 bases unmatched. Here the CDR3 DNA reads TGTGCCAGCAGCCAAGATGTAGCGGGGGGCGAGCAGTTCTTC. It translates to CASSQDVAGGEQFF.

The CDR3 loop is CASSVRTVSSYNEQFF. The CDR3 DNA sequence: TGTGCCAGCAGCGTGCGGACAGTGAGCTCCTACAATGAGCAGTTCTTC. The chain is built from TRBV9 and TRBJ2-1; weak D call: TRBD1 (6 bases). In germline, CDR1 is SGDLS, CDR2 YYNGEE. This CDR3 has 16 residues. The ends were cut back, 2 bases at V and 0 bases at J, with 12 bases in the middle.

Here the CDR3 reads CASSQGGFKDTQYF. CDR3 coding DNA: TGTGCCAGCAGCCAAGGGGGGTTTAAAGATACGCAGTATTTT. V usage is TRBV3-1 and J usage is TRBJ2-3, with D perhaps assigned TRBD1 or TRBD2 (5 bases each). Germline V lookup: CDR1 LGHDT, CDR2 YNNKEL (reference sequence). V was trimmed by 1 base and J by 5 bases, leaving 10 bases between them. This CDR3 is 14 amino acids long.

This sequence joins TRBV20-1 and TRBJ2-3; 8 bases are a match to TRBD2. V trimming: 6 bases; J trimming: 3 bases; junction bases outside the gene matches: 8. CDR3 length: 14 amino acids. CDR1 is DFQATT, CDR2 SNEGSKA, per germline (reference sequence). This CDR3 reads CSARRGGGTDTQYF. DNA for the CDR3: TGCAGTGCCCGTAGGGGCGGGGGGACAGATACGCAGTATTTT.

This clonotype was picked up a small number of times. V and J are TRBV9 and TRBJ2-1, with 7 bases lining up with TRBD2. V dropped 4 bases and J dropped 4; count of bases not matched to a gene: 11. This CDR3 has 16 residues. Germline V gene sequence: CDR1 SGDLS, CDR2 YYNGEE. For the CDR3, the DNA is TGTGCCAGCAGCCCCCGTCCCGGGACTACTTACAATGAGCAGTTCTTC. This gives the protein CASSPRPGTTYNEQFF.

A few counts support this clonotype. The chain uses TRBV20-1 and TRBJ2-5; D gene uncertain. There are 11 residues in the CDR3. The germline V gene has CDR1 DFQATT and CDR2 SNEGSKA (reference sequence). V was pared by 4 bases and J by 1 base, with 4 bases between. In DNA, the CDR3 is TGCAGTGCTACATTCCAAGAGACCCAGTACTTC. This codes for CSATFQETQYF.

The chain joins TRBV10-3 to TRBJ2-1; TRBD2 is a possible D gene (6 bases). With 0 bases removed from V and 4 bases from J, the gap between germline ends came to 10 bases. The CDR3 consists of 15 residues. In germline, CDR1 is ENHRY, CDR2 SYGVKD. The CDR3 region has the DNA TGTGCCATCAGTGAGTCGGCGGGGAGTTACAATGAGCAGTTCTTC. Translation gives CAISESAGSYNEQFF.